Listed here are 23 T cell receptor beta chains from one sample, sequenced in a study of human T cells and chemical hapten exposure. TCRdb passed the RACE reads through MiXCR, listing each CDR3 protein once. The table records over 85,000 distinct CDR3 sequences, around 12% of them present only once. Time point noted: patch test 1, 2 weeks after DPC sensitization. Treatment reported: therapeutic diphenylcyclopropenone sensitization with weekly scalp DPC. The sequencing here drew on whole blood, taken in connection with sensitization to the hapten diphenylcyclopropenone (DPC). The source is a woman aged 40-49 years with alopecia areata. Some clones in this sample may be carry-over from other donors' samples.

A word on this clonotype: A read error is possible here, since a much larger clone lies one base away. This chain links TRBV18 with TRBJ2-7, with 10 nucleotides matching TRBD2. Germline-derived CDR1 and CDR2 are KGHSH and LQKENI. This CDR3 has 14 amino acids. The CDR3 loop reads CVSSPASGSREQYF. Here the CDR3 DNA reads TGTGTCAGCTCACCAGCTAGCGGGAGCCGCGAGCAGTACTTC.

The J gene is TRBJ1-2, the V gene TRBV7-2, with 7 bases matching TRBD1. CDR1 SGHTA and CDR2 FQGNSA come from the germline V gene. V shed 5 bases and J 4 bases; nucleotides not matched to a gene: 7. The CDR3 loop spans 14 amino acids. The DNA for the CDR3 is TGTGCCAGCAGCCGCGAACAGGGGTCCTATGGCTACACCTTC. It is translated as CASSREQGSYGYTF.

This clonotype was counted many times. This chain connects TRBV7-6 to TRBJ2-7; TRBD2 is a possible D gene (6 bases). The CDR3 sequence is 15 residues long. Trimming shortened V by 1 base and J by 4 bases, and 14 bases separated the two germline ends. CDR1 is SGHVS and CDR2 is FNYEAQ in the germline V gene. The chain's CDR3 is CASSLGGTSPYEQYF. For the CDR3, the DNA is TGTGCCAGCAGCTTAGGCGGCACTAGCCCTTACGAGCAGTACTTC.

The genes are TRBV7-9 and TRBJ1-5; no clear D gene. This CDR3 contains 14 residues. CDR1 and CDR2 from the germline V gene are SEHNR and FQNEAQ (reference sequence). Trimming shortened V by 8 bases and J by 1 base, and 12 bases separated the two germline ends. CDR3 in DNA: TGTGCCAGCGCAGGCGACGGGAGCAATCAGCCCCAGCATTTT. As protein: CASAGDGSNQPQHF.

This clonotype was seen ten or more times. The chain couples TRBV6-1 to TRBJ1-4; D is ambiguous. CDR1 and CDR2 from the germline V gene are MNHNS and SASEGT. V lost 2 bases and J lost 5, with 6 bases in between. The CDR3 contains 13 residues. This CDR3 reads CASSEHINEKLFF. The CDR3, as DNA: TGTGCCAGCAGTGAACACATAAATGAAAAACTGTTTTTT.

This clonotype was seen a handful of times. The chain is built from TRBV20-1 and TRBJ1-1; 7 nucleotides align to TRBD1. Germline CDR1 DFQATT, CDR2 SNEGSKA (reference sequence). Losses at the gene ends were 6 bases for V and 4 bases for J; bases not matched to a gene: 8. The CDR3 sequence is 13 residues long. Here the CDR3 DNA reads TGCAGTGCCCACCCAGGGGGAGGCACTGAAGCTTTCTTT. Translated: CSAHPGGGTEAFF.

The chain combines TRBV28 with TRBJ1-5; D gene unclear. The CDR3 covers 13 residues. Trimming took off 6 bases at V and 2 bases at J, with 8 bases between the two ends. The germline V gene has CDR1 MDHEN and CDR2 SYDVKM. This chain's CDR3 is CASSKGGNQPQHF. DNA for the CDR3: TGTGCCAGCAGCAAGGGTGGCAATCAGCCCCAGCATTTT. The variable domain in full, with the rest retrieved from reference TRBV28 and TRBJ1-5, is DVKVTQSSRYLVKRTGEKVFLECVQDMDHENMFWYRQDPGLGLRLIYFSYDVKMKEKGDIPEGYSVSREKKERFSLILESASTNQTSMYLCASSKGGNQPQHFGDGTRLSIL.

V gene TRBV12-3 or TRBV12-4 combines with J gene TRBJ2-7, with TRBD1 identical over 10 bases. V was pared by 6 bases and J by 8 bases, with 7 bases of the junction left unmatched. CDR3 length equals 13 residues. CDR3 sequence (DNA): TGTGCCAGCAGGAGCGGACAGGGGGGTCAGCAGTACTTC. Its protein is CASRSGQGGQQYF.

This clonotype was seen many times. The gene calls are TRBV29-1 and TRBJ2-5; D not certain. CDR1 and CDR2 (germline): SQVTM, ANQGSEA. Trimming stripped 7 bases from V and 4 bases from J, with 16 bases between. The CDR3 totals 13 residues. The CDR3 coding sequence is TGCAGCGCCGCGCTCCGAATCAGAGAGACCCAGTACTTC. Protein: CSAALRIRETQYF.

This clonotype has just a few counts. The rearrangement uses TRBV28 and TRBJ2-7, with D perhaps matching TRBD2 (6 bases). Germline V gene data show CDR1 as MDHEN and CDR2 as SYDVKM. The CDR3 extends over 12 amino acids. V was cut by 6 bases and J by 6 bases, with 12 bases left in between. The CDR3 region has the DNA TGTGCCAGCAGCTTGGGGGGACGCGAGCAGTACTTC. It translates to CASSLGGREQYF. The complete variable domain, with remaining parts taken from reference TRBV28 and TRBJ2-7, reads DVKVTQSSRYLVKRTGEKVFLECVQDMDHENMFWYRQDPGLGLRLIYFSYDVKMKEKGDIPEGYSVSREKKERFSLILESASTNQTSMYLCASSLGGREQYFGPGTRLTVT.

This clonotype was counted many times. J is TRBJ1-2 and V is TRBV27, with a tentative D call TRBD1 (5 bases). This CDR3 has 14 residues. Germline lookup yields CDR1 MNHEY and CDR2 SMNVEV (reference sequence). The V end was cut by 2 bases, the J end by 0 bases, with 7 bases between. The CDR3 DNA reads TGTGCCAGCAGTTTAGACAGATCTAACTATGGCTACACCTTC. It specifies CASSLDRSNYGYTF.

This clonotype turned up a few times. The chain joins TRBV6-5 to TRBJ1-2, with TRBD1 identical over 8 bases. Germline V gene lookup returns CDR1 MNHEY and CDR2 SVGAGI. The junction had 7 bases not matched to a gene; V was cut back by 8 bases and J by 5 bases. CDR3 length: 13 amino acids. CDR3 region: CASGQHRGYGYTF. The CDR3, as DNA: TGTGCCAGCGGTCAGCACAGGGGGTATGGCTACACCTTC.

The chain has TRBV29-1 and TRBJ2-3, with TRBD2 identical over 14 bases. CDR1 is SQVTM and CDR2 is ANQGSEA in the germline V gene. This CDR3 is 15 amino acids long. V lost 6 bases, J lost 5 bases, and 7 bases stayed unmatched. The CDR3 region is CSVGGTSGSGDTQYF. DNA for the CDR3: TGCAGCGTCGGTGGGACTAGCGGGAGTGGAGATACGCAGTATTTT.

This clonotype was observed a few times. The J gene is TRBJ1-5, the V gene TRBV7-2, with D possibly matching TRBD1 (6 bases). V lost 3 bases to trimming and J lost 6 bases, with 9 bases between them. CDR1 is SGHTA, CDR2 FQGNSA, per germline. The CDR3 length is 13 residues. CDR3 sequence (DNA): TGTGCCAGCAGCTTGGAACAGGGTCAGCCCCAGCATTTT. Its translation: CASSLEQGQPQHF.

The chain couples TRBV15 to TRBJ2-2; D remains unclear. The CDR3 is made up of 12 amino acids. Germline V gene sequence: CDR1 LNHNV, CDR2 YYDKDF (reference sequence). The V gene lost 0 bases and the J gene lost 7 bases, with 3 bases spanning the gap. CDR3 loop: CATSREIGELFF. As DNA, the CDR3 is TGTGCCACCAGCAGAGAGATCGGGGAGCTGTTTTTT.

This clonotype was observed a few times. The chain recombines TRBV7-9 with TRBJ2-7; 11 nucleotides match TRBD2. The CDR3 sequence is 16 residues long. The V and J ends lost 5 bases and 4 bases, in that order; junction bases with no gene match: 10. Germline V gives CDR1 SEHNR, CDR2 FQNEAQ (reference sequence). CDR3 nucleotide sequence: TGTGCCAGCAGCCCACCCCCTAGCGGGAGGATATACGAGCAGTACTTC. Protein sequence: CASSPPPSGRIYEQYF. The full variable domain, with the rest looked up from reference TRBV7-9 and TRBJ2-7, is DTGVSQNPRHKITKRGQNVTFRCDPISEHNRLYWYRQTLGQGPEFLTYFQNEAQLEKSRLLSDRFSAERPKGSFSTLEIQRTEQGDSAMYLCASSPPPSGRIYEQYFGPGTRLTVT.

This clonotype was recorded many times. The chain uses TRBV4-3 and TRBJ2-3; D remains ambiguous. The length of the CDR3 is 15 residues. Germline V lookup: CDR1 LGHNA, CDR2 YSLEER. V was clipped by 0 bases and J by 1 base, with 8 bases between them. CDR3 sequence (DNA): TGCGCCAGCAGCCAAGAGCGCTGGGGCACAGATACGCAGTATTTT. Translated, it gives CASSQERWGTDTQYF.

The gene calls are TRBV29-1 and TRBJ2-2, with 7 bases lining up with TRBD2. With V trimmed by 4 bases and J by 5 bases, 7 bases remained unmatched. The CDR3 runs to 14 residues. Germline CDR1 reads SQVTM; CDR2 reads ANQGSEA. CDR3 sequence: CSVVAGDLTGELFF. CDR3 sequence (DNA): TGCAGCGTTGTGGCGGGAGATCTAACCGGGGAGCTGTTTTTT.

This clonotype was seen ten or more times. The chain links TRBV7-2 to TRBJ1-6, with D possibly being TRBD1 (5 bases). The V end lost 4 bases, the J end lost 7 bases, and 11 bases lay between the germline ends. There are 14 residues in the CDR3. CDR1 and CDR2 from the germline V gene are SGHTA and FQGNSA. The CDR3 here is CASSSTVGNSPLHF. CDR3 coding DNA: TGTGCCAGCAGCTCGACAGTCGGGAATTCACCCCTCCACTTT.

This clonotype was picked up many times. The chain recombines TRBV29-1 with TRBJ1-2; possibly TRBD1 for D (6 bases). CDR3 length equals 13 residues. Germline assignment: CDR1 SQVTM and CDR2 ANQGSEA. Trimming took off 6 bases at V and 3 bases at J, with 14 bases between the two ends. CDR3 amino acids: CSVKDSEDYGYTF. CDR3 coding DNA: TGCAGCGTAAAGGACAGCGAGGACTATGGCTACACCTTC.

This clonotype was seen only a few times. The genes are TRBV6-2 or TRBV6-3 and TRBJ2-1, with TRBD2 matching over 9 bases. Germline trimming cut 6 bases from V and 5 bases from J; bases unmatched to any gene: 2. CDR1 MNHEY and CDR2 SVGEGT come from the germline V gene. The CDR3 contains 13 residues. The CDR3 nucleotides are TGTGCCAGCAGAGGGACTAGCAACAATGAGCAGTTCTTC. This sequence encodes CASRGTSNNEQFF.

The chain uses TRBV7-9 and TRBJ1-3, with a weak D call TRBD1 (5 bases). Germline V gives CDR1 SEHNR, CDR2 FQNEAQ (reference sequence). Trimming left V 4 bases short and J 0 bases short, with 7 bases between. The CDR3 contains 14 residues. The CDR3 loop is CASSWGSSGNTIYF. CDR3 coding DNA: TGTGCCAGCAGCTGGGGGAGCTCTGGAAACACCATATATTTT. Variable domain in full (rest from reference TRBV7-9 and TRBJ1-3): DTGVSQNPRHKITKRGQNVTFRCDPISEHNRLYWYRQTLGQGPEFLTYFQNEAQLEKSRLLSDRFSAERPKGSFSTLEIQRTEQGDSAMYLCASSWGSSGNTIYFGEGSWLTVV.

This clonotype was seen only a few times. V gene TRBV6-2 or TRBV6-3 combines with J gene TRBJ1-1; D ambiguous. The length of the CDR3 is 14 residues. CDR1 and CDR2 (germline): MNHEY, SVGEGT. Trimming stripped 2 bases from V and 0 bases from J, with 7 bases between. CDR3 loop: CASSYGPMNTEAFF. The DNA of the CDR3 is TGTGCCAGCAGTTACGGTCCTATGAACACTGAAGCTTTCTTT.